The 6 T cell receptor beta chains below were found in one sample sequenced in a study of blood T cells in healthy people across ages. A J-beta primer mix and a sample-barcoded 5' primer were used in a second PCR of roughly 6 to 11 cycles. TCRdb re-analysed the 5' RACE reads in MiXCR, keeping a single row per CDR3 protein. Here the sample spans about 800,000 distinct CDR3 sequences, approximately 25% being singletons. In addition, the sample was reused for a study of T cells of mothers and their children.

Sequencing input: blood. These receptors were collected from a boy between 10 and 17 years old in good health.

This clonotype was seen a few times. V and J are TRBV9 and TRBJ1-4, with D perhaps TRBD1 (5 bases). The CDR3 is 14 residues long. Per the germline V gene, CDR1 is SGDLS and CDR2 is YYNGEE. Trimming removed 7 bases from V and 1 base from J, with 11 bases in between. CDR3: CASGKGQTNEKLFF. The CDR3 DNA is TGTGCCAGCGGAAAGGGGCAAACTAATGAAAAACTGTTTTTT.

The chain's CDR3 is CSVEDAGTGNTIYF. The CDR3 nucleotides are TGCAGCGTTGAAGATGCCGGGACAGGAAACACCATATATTTT. J is TRBJ1-3 and V is TRBV29-1; D is perhaps TRBD1 (6 bases). The germline V gene encodes CDR1 SQVTM and CDR2 ANQGSEA. V was clipped by 0 bases and J by 4 bases, with 10 bases between them. The CDR3 loop spans 14 amino acids.

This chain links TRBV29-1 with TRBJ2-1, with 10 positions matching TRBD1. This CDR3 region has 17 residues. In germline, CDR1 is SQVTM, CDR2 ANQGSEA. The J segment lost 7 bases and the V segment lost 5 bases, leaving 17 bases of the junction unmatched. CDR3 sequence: CSVPSGVGTGVGNEQFF. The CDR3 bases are TGCAGCGTTCCCAGTGGAGTCGGGACAGGGGTTGGGAATGAGCAGTTCTTC.

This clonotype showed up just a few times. CDR3 region: CSARDPTSGNSYEQYF. The CDR3 coding sequence is TGCAGTGCTAGAGACCCGACTAGCGGGAACTCCTACGAGCAGTACTTC. This chain uses TRBV20-1 with TRBJ2-5, with 11 positions matching TRBD2. The DNA matches TRBJ2-7 better at its end, which makes the J call doubtful. The germline CDR1 and CDR2 sequences are DFQATT and SNEGSKA (reference sequence). The CDR3 has 16 amino acids.

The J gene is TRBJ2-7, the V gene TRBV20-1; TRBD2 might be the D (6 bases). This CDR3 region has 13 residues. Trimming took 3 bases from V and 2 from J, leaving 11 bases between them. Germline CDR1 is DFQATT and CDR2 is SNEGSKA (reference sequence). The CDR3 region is CSASGTLTYEQYF. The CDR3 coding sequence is TGCAGTGCTAGCGGGACTCTTACCTACGAGCAGTACTTC.

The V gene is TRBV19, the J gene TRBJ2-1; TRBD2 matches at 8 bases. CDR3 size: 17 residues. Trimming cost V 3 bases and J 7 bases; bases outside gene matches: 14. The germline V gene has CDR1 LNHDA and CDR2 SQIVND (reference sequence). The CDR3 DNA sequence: TGTGCCAGTAGTATTCTCCTCAGCGGGAGTAGGGGAAATGAGCAGTTCTTC. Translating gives CASSILLSGSRGNEQFF.